This TCR beta chain was sequenced for a study of T cell repertoires in cytomegalovirus infection. Whole-study findings and limits: Predominance within the ex vivo response was attributable to HLA-C-restricted CMV-specific TCR beta clonotypes.

A single record per CDR3 protein comes from TCRdb applying MiXCR to the reads. The repertoire consists of 150,000 to 200,000 distinct CDR3 sequences, with roughly 27% occurring once and the leading ten covering 30% to 35%. From germline, CDR1 is MNHEY and CDR2 SVGEGT. The CDR3 length is 13 residues. Trimming took off 9 bases at V and 3 bases at J, with 12 bases between the two ends. This clonotype occurred many times. Its antigen remains unknown. The TCR comes from a human donor in good health (CMV status not recorded). Some clones in this sample may be carry-over from other donors' samples. Sequences were obtained from PBMCs. The chain combines TRBV6-2 or TRBV6-3 with TRBJ2-4, with D hard to call. CDR3 loop: CASMESSKNIQYF. The CDR3 DNA follows: TGTGCCAGTATGGAGTCGAGCAAAAACATTCAGTACTTC.